The 30 T cell receptor beta chains below were found in one sample sequenced in a study of cytomegalovirus exposure and HLA in healthy donors. PCR amplification relied on 60 Vbeta primers (plus 13 Jbeta primers). Generated by immunoSEQ multiplex PCR, the TCRdb table keeps only in-frame clones and is missing some. The sample comprises approximately 150,000 clones, around 75% of which are singletons, and roughly 4.5% rests with the top ten. The sequencing sample was made of PBMCs. These receptor sequences come from a man younger than 30 in good health and CMV-seropositive.

Comment on this clone: The sample has other DNA sequences that encode this CDR3 too. The CDR3 DNA sequence: TGTGCCAGCAGTGCGGCAGGCTTTAGTTATGGCTACACCTTC. Translating it yields CASSAAGFSYGYTF. J is TRBJ1-2 and V is TRBV6-1; no clear D. The CDR3 sequence is 14 residues long. Germline V gene data show CDR1 as MNHNS and CDR2 as SASEGT. V was pared by 4 bases and J by 5 bases, with 14 bases between.

The rearrangement joins TRBV7-9 to TRBJ1-1; weak D call: TRBD1 (5 bases). The CDR3 loop spans 14 amino acids. The V end was cut by 5 bases, the J end by 1 base, with 11 bases between. Germline CDR1 is SEHNR and CDR2 is FQNEAQ (reference sequence). In DNA, the CDR3 is TGTGCCAGCAGCACACAGGAACAGAACACTGAAGCTTTCTTT. It yields the protein CASSTQEQNTEAFF.

Written as DNA, the CDR3 is TGTGCCAGTACCGCAGGGGGCCTAGCTTTGATCTCTGGGGCCAACGTCCTGACTTTC. Translation gives CASTAGGLALISGANVLTF. V gene TRBV19 combines with J gene TRBJ2-6, with 8 bases aligning to TRBD1. V gave up 7 bases and J gave up 0 bases; unmatched junction bases: 14. The CDR3 runs to 19 residues. Germline lookup yields CDR1 LNHDA and CDR2 SQIVND (reference sequence).

J is TRBJ2-2 and V is TRBV28; D not certain. V lost 4 bases to trimming and J lost 3 bases, with 12 bases between them. The germline V gene has CDR1 MDHEN and CDR2 SYDVKM. The CDR3 sequence is 15 residues long. CDR3 sequence reads: CASSSRGMHTGELFF. CDR3 DNA sequence: TGTGCCAGCAGTTCCCGCGGCATGCACACCGGGGAGCTGTTTTTT.

The chain is built from TRBV21-1 and TRBJ1-5. TRBV21-1 is designated a pseudogene. There are 13 residues in the CDR3. The CDR3 region has the DNA TGTGCCGGAGCGGGGCCCCGCAATCAGCCCCAGCATTTT. Translation: CAGAGPRNQPQHF.

This clone has a count of ten or more. V usage is TRBV14 and J usage is TRBJ2-1; 14 bases fit TRBD2. V lost 4 bases to trimming and J lost 7 bases; unmatched junction nucleotides: 6. The germline V gene has CDR1 SGHDN and CDR2 FVKESK. There are 16 residues in the CDR3. As DNA, the CDR3 is TGTGCCAGCAGCCTGACTAGCGGGGGGGCGGGAAATGAGCAGTTCTTC. Translating it yields CASSLTSGGAGNEQFF.

This chain joins TRBV15 and TRBJ1-2; 7 bases agree with TRBD1. Germline CDR1 and CDR2: LNHNV and YYDKDF (reference sequence). The CDR3 covers 13 residues. J lost 6 bases, V lost 0 bases, and 1 base had no gene match. The CDR3 sequence is CATSRDGTDGYTF. CDR3 nucleotide sequence: TGTGCCACCAGCAGAGATGGGACAGATGGCTACACCTTC.

The sample holds one count of this clone. The CDR3 spells CASSYRGEYKAEAFF. CDR3 sequence (DNA): TGTGCCAGCAGTTACCGCGGAGAGTACAAGGCTGAAGCTTTCTTT. The chain joins TRBV6-6 to TRBJ1-1; no clear D. The CDR3 runs 15 residues. V lost 2 bases and J lost 6, with 16 bases in between. The germline gives CDR1 MNHNY, CDR2 SVGAGI (reference sequence).

This clone was seen only a few times. The chain carries TRBV30 and TRBJ2-2, with 10 bases aligning to TRBD1. V dropped 7 bases and J dropped 3; count of bases not matched to a gene: 8. This CDR3 is 15 amino acids long. CDR1 and CDR2 from the germline V gene are GTSNPN and SVGIG (reference sequence). The CDR3 sequence is CAFRPGTGDTGELFF. The DNA of the CDR3 is TGTGCCTTTAGACCAGGGACAGGGGACACCGGGGAGCTGTTTTTT.

The chain uses TRBV28 and TRBJ1-5, with no clear D. This CDR3 contains 14 residues. Per germline, CDR1 MDHEN and CDR2 SYDVKM. V dropped 5 bases and J dropped 0 bases, with 8 bases sitting between them. CDR3: CASSQVVSNQPQHF. The CDR3 region has the DNA TGTGCCAGCAGTCAGGTCGTTAGCAATCAGCCCCAGCATTTT. The complete variable domain, with remaining parts taken from reference TRBV28 and TRBJ1-5, reads DVKVTQSSRYLVKRTGEKVFLECVQDMDHENMFWYRQDPGLGLRLIYFSYDVKMKEKGDIPEGYSVSREKKERFSLILESASTNQTSMYLCASSQVVSNQPQHFGDGTRLSIL.

This chain joins TRBV11-1 and TRBJ2-2; D is unresolved. The germline CDR1 and CDR2 sequences are SGHAT and FQDESV (reference sequence). CDR3 length: 15 amino acids. V was trimmed by 3 bases and J by 4 bases, leaving 12 bases between them. The CDR3 nucleotides are TGTGCCAGCAGCTTTTCCGGTTCTCCCACCGGGGAGCTGTTTTTT. Amino acid sequence: CASSFSGSPTGELFF.

The J gene is TRBJ1-2, the V gene TRBV10-3, with a tentative D call TRBD1 (6 bases). Trimming shortened V by 2 bases and J by 3 bases, and 7 bases separated the two germline ends. The CDR3 extends over 13 amino acids. CDR1 is ENHRY and CDR2 is SYGVKD in the germline V gene. The CDR3, as DNA: TGTGCCATCAGTGAGGCAGGGGACTATGGCTACACCTTC. It yields the protein CAISEAGDYGYTF.

The chain joins TRBV5-8 to TRBJ1-2; TRBD1 aligns across 10 bases. Germline values: CDR1 SGHTS, CDR2 YDEGEE. There are 15 residues in the CDR3. V was clipped by 3 bases and J by 2 bases; unmatched bases: 4. The CDR3 sequence: CASSSRQGANYGYTF. The CDR3 region has the DNA TGTGCCAGCAGCTCCCGACAGGGGGCGAACTATGGCTACACCTTC.

This clone appeared a few times. The chain recombines TRBV29-1 with TRBJ1-1, with 9 bases matching TRBD1. Per germline, CDR1 SQVTM and CDR2 ANQGSEA. V shed 5 bases and J 7 bases; nucleotides not matched to a gene: 5. The CDR3 consists of 12 residues. The CDR3 nucleotides read TGCAGCGTTTCGGGGACAGGGCATGAAGCTTTCTTT. As protein: CSVSGTGHEAFF.

This clone was seen only once. The CDR3 sequence is CASSLRGSLAEYGYTF. The CDR3 DNA is TGCGCCAGCAGCTTGCGCGGGTCCCTTGCGGAATATGGCTACACCTTC. The chain couples TRBV5-1 to TRBJ1-2; D gene unclear. The V and J ends lost 1 base and 5 bases respectively, with 18 bases between them. The CDR3 runs 16 residues. Germline loops: CDR1 SGHRS, CDR2 YFSETQ.

The chain links TRBV4-1 to TRBJ2-2, with 7 bases that match TRBD2. V lost 2 bases to trimming and J lost 6 bases; unmatched junction nucleotides: 12. Germline V lookup: CDR1 MGHRA, CDR2 YSYEKL. The CDR3 consists of 17 residues. The CDR3 DNA reads as TGCGCCAGCAGCCAATTGGGAGGGACTTCAATACCCGGGGAGCTGTTTTTT. Translating gives CASSQLGGTSIPGELFF.

In this sample, this clone turned up a few times. The gene calls are TRBV19 and TRBJ1-5; tentatively, D is TRBD1 (6 bases). The CDR3 contains 14 residues. Germline V gene data show CDR1 as LNHDA and CDR2 as SQIVND (reference sequence). Trimming left V 5 bases short and J 3 bases short, with 11 bases between. The CDR3 DNA is TGTGCCAGTAGTCCGGGACATTCCAATCAGCCCCAGCATTTT. It yields the protein CASSPGHSNQPQHF.

The J gene is TRBJ1-2, the V gene TRBV28; possible D gene TRBD1, 5 bases. The CDR3 length is 14 residues. V dropped 6 bases and J dropped 8 bases, with 19 bases sitting between them. Looked up from germline, CDR1 is MDHEN and CDR2 is SYDVKM. The CDR3 protein is CASRTSTGDRGYTF. The DNA of the CDR3 is TGTGCCAGCAGGACAAGTACAGGAGATCGCGGCTACACCTTC.

V gene TRBV7-8 combines with J gene TRBJ2-7, with 7 bases fitting TRBD1. The J segment lost 2 bases and the V segment lost 5 bases, leaving 6 bases of the junction unmatched. Looked up from germline, CDR1 is SGHVS and CDR2 is FQNEAQ. This CDR3 contains 14 residues. The DNA of the CDR3 is TGTGCCAGCAGCCCAGAGACAGGGACCTACGAGCAGTACGTC. It specifies CASSPETGTYEQYV.

This clone showed up just once. The gene calls are TRBV2 and TRBJ2-7; tentative D call: TRBD2 (5 bases). The length of the CDR3 is 14 residues. V was shortened by 4 bases and J by 2 bases, with 12 bases between the two germline ends. Germline V CDR1 and CDR2: SNHLY, FYNNEI. The CDR3 reads CASSVLSGPYEQYV. Here the CDR3 DNA reads TGTGCCAGCAGTGTTCTGAGCGGACCCTACGAGCAGTACGTC.

This chain links TRBV5-1 with TRBJ2-2; the D is unclear. Looked up from germline, CDR1 is SGHRS and CDR2 is YFSETQ. The germline V and J ends were trimmed by 0 bases and 5 bases, with 5 bases remaining between them. The length of the CDR3 is 13 residues. This CDR3 is CASSLDSTGELFF. The DNA for the CDR3 is TGCGCCAGCAGCTTGGACAGTACCGGGGAGCTGTTTTTT.

This clone has more than one count but fewer than ten. In DNA form, the CDR3 reads TGTGCCAGCAGTCTCGTAGCGGGGGGCACAGATACGCAGTATTTT. Residues: CASSLVAGGTDTQYF. V and J are TRBV6-4 and TRBJ2-3; 9 positions match TRBD2. The CDR3 contains 15 residues. The germline gives CDR1 MRHNA, CDR2 SNTAGT. Unmatched junction bases numbered 4, after V lost 5 bases and J lost 1 base.

V and J are TRBV13 and TRBJ2-7; 13 bases map to TRBD2. Looked up from germline, CDR1 is PRHDT and CDR2 is FYEKMQ (reference sequence). The CDR3 consists of 16 residues. J was trimmed by 4 bases and V by 3 bases; bases with no gene match: 6. The CDR3 DNA is TGTGCCAGCAGCTTCGGGACTAGCGGGACCATTTACGAGCAGTACGTC. Amino acid sequence: CASSFGTSGTIYEQYV.

The rearrangement uses TRBV5-1 and TRBJ1-1; 7 bases map to TRBD1. This CDR3 is 14 amino acids long. V shed 3 bases and J 1 base; nucleotides not matched to a gene: 3. Germline V gene sequence: CDR1 SGHRS, CDR2 YFSETQ. The chain's CDR3 is CASSWGTANTEAFF. The DNA for the CDR3 is TGCGCCAGCAGCTGGGGGACAGCGAACACTGAAGCTTTCTTT. Based on the CDR3 plus reference TRBV5-1 and TRBJ1-1, the full variable domain is KAGVTQTPRYLIKTRGQQVTLSCSPISGHRSVSWYQQTPGQGLQFLFEYFSETQRNKGNFPGRFSGRQFSNSRSEMNVSTLELGDSALYLCASSWGTANTEAFFGQGTRLTVV.

The chain links TRBV7-9 to TRBJ1-1, with TRBD1 as a possible D gene (5 bases). This CDR3 contains 14 residues. Germline CDR1 is SEHNR and CDR2 is FQNEAQ (reference sequence). Trimming cost V 5 bases and J 2 bases, with 12 bases left between them. The CDR3 DNA reads TGTGCCAGCAGCCAAGGGCAGGGAAACACTGAAGCTTTCTTT. Its translation is CASSQGQGNTEAFF.

The chain carries TRBV6-1 and TRBJ2-7; 8 nucleotides line up with TRBD1. Trimming at V came to 8 bases and at J to 2 bases, leaving 5 bases not matched to a gene. In germline, CDR1 is MNHNS, CDR2 SASEGT. This CDR3 has 13 residues. CDR3 sequence reads: CASRQGLTYEQYV. The CDR3 nucleotides read TGTGCCAGCCGACAGGGGCTCACCTACGAGCAGTACGTC.

J is TRBJ2-7 and V is TRBV27; D is ambiguous. The CDR3 is 13 residues long. CDR1 and CDR2 (germline): MNHEY, SMNVEV (reference sequence). V was pared by 5 bases and J by 3 bases, with 11 bases between. CDR3 coding DNA: TGTGCCAGCAGTCCTCGAACCAACTACGAGCAGTACGTC. This codes for CASSPRTNYEQYV.

V gene TRBV5-1 combines with J gene TRBJ1-1, with TRBD1 matching over 9 bases. The CDR3 contains 15 residues. V shed 2 bases, J shed 4 bases, and the junction held 6 bases outside the gene matches. Germline V gene lookup returns CDR1 SGHRS and CDR2 YFSETQ. Here the CDR3 reads CASSLTGGDFTEAFF. CDR3 sequence (DNA): TGCGCCAGCAGCTTAACAGGGGGCGATTTCACTGAAGCTTTCTTT.

The chain has TRBV10-2 and TRBJ2-3; 9 bases are a match to TRBD2. The CDR3 sequence is 16 residues long. From germline, CDR1 is WSHSY and CDR2 SAAADI. The V and J ends lost 3 bases and 1 base, in that order; junction bases with no gene match: 5. The CDR3 sequence is CASSDGSGGGTDTQYF. CDR3 DNA: TGCGCCAGCAGTGACGGTAGCGGGGGTGGCACAGATACGCAGTATTTT.

This chain joins TRBV19 and TRBJ1-1; 10 bases match TRBD1. The CDR3 runs to 17 residues. Germline values: CDR1 LNHDA, CDR2 SQIVND (reference sequence). V shed 3 bases, J shed 0 bases, and the junction held 7 bases outside the gene matches. The CDR3 nucleotides are TGTGCCAGTAGTATTCCGGGACAGGGGAGAATGAACACTGAAGCTTTCTTT. Encoded protein: CASSIPGQGRMNTEAFF.